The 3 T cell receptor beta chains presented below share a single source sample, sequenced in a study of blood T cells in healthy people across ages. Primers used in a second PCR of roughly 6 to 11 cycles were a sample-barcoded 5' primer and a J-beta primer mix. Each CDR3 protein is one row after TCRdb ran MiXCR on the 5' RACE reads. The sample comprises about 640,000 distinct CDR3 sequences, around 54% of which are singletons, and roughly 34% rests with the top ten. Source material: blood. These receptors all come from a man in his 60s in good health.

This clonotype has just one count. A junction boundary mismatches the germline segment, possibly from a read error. In DNA form, the CDR3 reads TGTGCCAGCAGTCAGGGACGACCCAATTCCTACGGGCAGTACTTC. Its translation: CASSQGRPNSYGQYF. This sequence joins TRBV6-6 and TRBJ2-7; D might be TRBD1 or TRBD2, each matching 5 bases. This CDR3 is built from 15 residues. CDR1 MNHNY and CDR2 SVGAGI come from the germline V gene (reference sequence).

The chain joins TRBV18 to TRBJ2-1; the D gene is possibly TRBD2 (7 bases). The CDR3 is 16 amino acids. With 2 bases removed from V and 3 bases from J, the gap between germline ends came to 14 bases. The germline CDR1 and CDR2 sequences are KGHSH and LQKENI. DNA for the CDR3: TGTGCCAGCTCACCATTTGGGGGGGCGCGCTACAATGAGCAGTTCTTC. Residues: CASSPFGGARYNEQFF.

For the CDR3, the DNA is TGTGCCAGCAGGCCTCCGGGACTAGCGGGGAACGGGGGTCGTAATGAGCAGTTCTTC. Translation: CASRPPGLAGNGGRNEQFF. The rearrangement joins TRBV6-1 to TRBJ2-1; 13 bases agree with TRBD2. Germline V lookup: CDR1 MNHNS, CDR2 SASEGT. J gave up 7 bases and V 6 bases, and 18 bases lay outside the gene matches. The CDR3 sequence is 19 residues long.